This T cell receptor (beta chain) was identified in a study of shared clonotypes between healthy human individuals. The assay was immunoSEQ multiplex PCR, and TCRdb's table has in-frame clones only and misses some. The sample has roughly 2.2 million clones, 80% to 95% seen once. Germline V gene lookup returns CDR1 SGHNT and CDR2 YYREEE (reference sequence). V trimming: 4 bases; J trimming: 3 bases; junction bases outside the gene matches: 7. The CDR3 length is 15 residues. The sequence was collected from a man aged 18 to 35 in good health. Some clones in this sample may be carry-over from other donors' samples. This chain connects TRBV5-4 to TRBJ1-1, with 9 bases that match TRBD1. Sequences were obtained from naive CD4+ T cells from PBMCs. The subset is: CD45RA+ positively selected. As DNA, the CDR3 is TGTGCCAGCAGCAGAGGGGACAGGGTGGACACTGAAGCTTTCTTT. This sequence encodes CASSRGDRVDTEAFF.